This T cell receptor (beta chain) was obtained from a study of blood T cell dynamics during melanoma immunotherapy. Findings and caveats of the study: At W3, later disease-control patients showed bifurcated PBMC repertoire changes, unlike progressors.

Regarding time point: pre-treatment baseline. Samples come from before therapy and from week 3 after the first blockade cycle. Disease control meant complete response, partial response or stable disease at 12 weeks. Patients with prior systemic cancer treatment, concomitant immunosuppressants, or other active malignancies were excluded. Worth noting for this clone: Its antigen remains unidentified.

The data were produced by immunoSEQ multiplex PCR, yet TCRdb's version contains in-frame clones alone and is incomplete. Found here are 8,500 to 10,000 clones, approximately 83% of them singletons; the top ten hold approximately 11%. The CDR3 sequence is 14 residues long. V was pared by 0 bases and J by 0 bases, with 6 bases between. Looked up from germline, CDR1 is SGDLS and CDR2 is YYNGEE. The clonotype comes from a human donor with melanoma. This chain uses TRBV9 with TRBJ2-5, with a tentative D call TRBD1 (5 bases). The sample in question was blood, obtained from a patient treated with checkpoint blockade. This chain's CDR3 is CASSVGQHQETQYF. The CDR3 region has the DNA TGTGCCAGCAGCGTAGGACAGCACCAAGAGACCCAGTACTTC. Full variable domain (missing parts from reference TRBV9 and TRBJ2-5): DSGVTQTPKHLITATGQRVTLRCSPRSGDLSVYWYQQSLDQGLQFLIQYYNGEERAKGNILERFSAQQFPDLHSELNLSSLELGDSALYFCASSVGQHQETQYFGPGTRLLVL.